This T cell receptor beta chain came from a study of identical twins. Template switching added a universal primer binding site, and final cDNA carried unique molecular identifiers. TCRdb reprocessed the 5' RACE reads with MiXCR, giving one entry per CDR3 protein. Altogether 1.5 million to 2 million distinct CDR3 sequences are present, under 35% being singletons, with the ten largest covering about 0.27%. V shed 2 bases and J 6 bases; nucleotides not matched to a gene: 1. CDR3 length equals 12 residues. Germline V lookup: CDR1 DFQATT, CDR2 SNEGSKA (reference sequence). This clonotype came up many times. The antigen remains unidentified. Study-wide results and limits: A lower insertion count was a feature of abundant cord blood beta clonotypes, with no such feature in memory repertoires. Compared with unrelated sharing, twin-shared out-of-frame alpha sequences had more low-probability sequences.

V usage is TRBV20-1 and J usage is TRBJ1-5, with 7 bases matching TRBD1. Sequenced: cord blood. This sequence originates from a newborn girl in good health. In DNA form, the CDR3 reads TGCAGTGCTAGACAGGGGGTTCAGCCCCAGCATTTT. It encodes CSARQGVQPQHF.